The 31 T cell receptor beta chains below all came from one sample that was sequenced in a study of blood T cell repertoires in COVID-19 (dated by TCRdb to about 2020). The method behind the library was the immunoSEQ multiplex PCR assay. The immuneACCESS repertoire file appears here via TCRdb, limited to in-frame rearrangements. These files lack a portion of the clones; in checked studies, under half of the deficit traces to unresolved V genes, and the cause of the others is not known. The sample table lists a few hundred thousand clones, 85% of them with a count of one. The ten largest clones add up to more than 3% of the sample. The sequenced material came from peripheral blood. These receptors originate from a young woman with acute or convalescent COVID-19.

The rearrangement uses TRBV18 and TRBJ1-2; D might be TRBD1 (6 bases). The V end lost 2 bases, the J end lost 5 bases, and 15 bases lay between the germline ends. Germline V gene lookup returns CDR1 KGHSH and CDR2 LQKENI. The CDR3 extends over 15 amino acids. CDR3 in amino acids: CASSPSGGQTYGYTF. DNA of the CDR3: TGTGCCAGCTCACCATCGGGGGGCCAGACTTATGGCTACACCTTC.

This chain links TRBV24-1 with TRBJ2-2; 9 bases are shared with TRBD2. This CDR3 comprises 15 residues. Trimming cost V 5 bases and J 6 bases; bases outside gene matches: 6. CDR1 and CDR2 from the germline V gene are KGHDR and SFDVKD. The CDR3 loop reads CATSAISGSSGELFF. CDR3 DNA sequence: TGTGCCACCAGTGCGATTAGCGGGAGCTCCGGGGAGCTGTTTTTT.

The J gene is TRBJ2-2, the V gene TRBV27; D gene uncertain. This CDR3 is built from 13 residues. Germline-derived CDR1 and CDR2 are MNHEY and SMNVEV (reference sequence). V gave up 7 bases and J gave up 7 bases, with 13 bases separating them. The CDR3 nucleotides are TGTGCCAGCACTCCAGGCTCGAGCGGGGAGCTGTTTTTT. This sequence encodes CASTPGSSGELFF.

This chain links TRBV5-8 with TRBJ1-3; D gene unclear. The V gene's germline CDR1 is SGHTS and CDR2 YDEGEE. The CDR3 sequence is 16 residues long. The ends were cut back, 5 bases at V and 0 bases at J, with 15 bases in the middle. CDR3 residues: CASRREAYLSGNTIYF. The DNA of the CDR3 is TGTGCCAGCAGACGCGAGGCCTATCTCTCTGGAAACACCATATATTTT.

Remarks on this clone: The identical CDR3 is also encoded by other nucleotide sequences in the sample. This sequence joins TRBV5-1 and TRBJ1-2; TRBD1 is a possible D gene (6 bases). V lost 0 bases to trimming and J lost 4 bases, with 10 bases between them. Germline V gives CDR1 SGHRS, CDR2 YFSETQ. The CDR3 contains 14 residues. In nucleotides, the CDR3 is TGCGCCAGCAGCTTGGGTACAGGGAGCTATGGCTACACCTTC. Protein: CASSLGTGSYGYTF.

The chain links TRBV19 to TRBJ2-3; D is perhaps TRBD1 (5 bases). The germline V gene has CDR1 LNHDA and CDR2 SQIVND (reference sequence). This CDR3 is 14 amino acids long. Trimming shortened V by 3 bases and J by 4 bases, and 11 bases separated the two germline ends. The CDR3, as DNA: TGTGCCAGTAGTATTTCAGGGTCTGCAGATACGCAGTATTTT. Translated, it gives CASSISGSADTQYF. Combining the CDR3 with reference TRBV19 and TRBJ2-3 gives the whole variable domain DGGITQSPKYLFRKEGQNVTLSCEQNLNHDAMYWYRQDPGQGLRLIYYSQIVNDFQKGDIAEGYSVSREKKESFPLTVTSAQKNPTAFYLCASSISGSADTQYFGPGTRLTVL.

The chain uses TRBV19 and TRBJ2-2; 8 positions agree with TRBD1. Germline V lookup: CDR1 LNHDA, CDR2 SQIVND (reference sequence). Trimming removed 3 bases from V and 7 bases from J; junction bases left unmatched: 1. The CDR3 totals 13 residues. The CDR3 coding sequence is TGTGCCAGTAGTATGACAGGGGACGGGGAGCTGTTTTTT. Translating gives CASSMTGDGELFF. The full variable domain, rest sourced from reference TRBV19 and TRBJ2-2, is DGGITQSPKYLFRKEGQNVTLSCEQNLNHDAMYWYRQDPGQGLRLIYYSQIVNDFQKGDIAEGYSVSREKKESFPLTVTSAQKNPTAFYLCASSMTGDGELFFGEGSRLTVL.

The chain combines TRBV9 with TRBJ2-3; TRBD1 agrees at 8 bases. CDR1 is SGDLS, CDR2 YYNGEE, per germline. V was pared by 4 bases and J by 6 bases, with 10 bases of the junction left unmatched. The CDR3 runs to 15 residues. For the CDR3, the DNA is TGTGCCAGCAGCCAGACGACAGGGGCGGTGGATACGCAGTATTTT. Amino acid sequence: CASSQTTGAVDTQYF.

V and J are TRBV4-2 and TRBJ1-2; the D gene is possibly TRBD1 (6 bases). The germline V and J ends were trimmed by 2 bases and 8 bases, with 21 bases remaining between them. The CDR3 is made up of 16 amino acids. The germline V gene has CDR1 LGHNA and CDR2 YNFKEQ. This chain's CDR3 is CASSQSTGQVMGGYTF. The DNA for the CDR3 is TGTGCCAGCAGCCAAAGCACGGGACAAGTTATGGGGGGCTACACCTTC.

This clone has just one count. The J gene is TRBJ2-2, the V gene TRBV21-1; the table's D call TRBD2 went unverified against the DNA. TRBV21-1 is an annotated pseudogene. CDR3 length: 19 amino acids. The CDR3 spells CASSTRSPSGGADTGELFF. CDR3 nucleotide sequence: TGTGCCAGCAGCACCAGAAGTCCTAGCGGGGGGGCGGACACCGGGGAGCTGTTTTTT.

The V gene is TRBV3-1 (or the pseudogene TRBV3-2), the J gene TRBJ1-2, with a weak D call TRBD1 (5 bases). Trimming left V 0 bases short and J 11 bases short, with 16 bases between. Germline V gene lookup returns CDR1 LGHDT and CDR2 YNNKEL (reference sequence). The CDR3 covers 14 residues. The CDR3 reads CASSQDGGEARYTF. CDR3 nucleotides: TGTGCCAGCAGCCAAGACGGGGGTGAGGCTCGTTACACCTTC.

This clone occurred a few times. The chain employs TRBV15 and TRBJ2-2; TRBD2 agrees at 10 bases. Germline CDR1 is LNHNV and CDR2 is YYDKDF (reference sequence). The trim removed 0 bases at V and 5 bases at J, leaving 6 bases unmatched. The CDR3 is 17 amino acids. The CDR3 loop reads CATSRDLAGAGTGELFF. The CDR3 DNA is TGTGCCACCAGCAGAGACCTAGCGGGAGCAGGGACCGGGGAGCTGTTTTTT. The variable domain in full, with the rest retrieved from reference TRBV15 and TRBJ2-2, is DAMVIQNPRYQVTQFGKPVTLSCSQTLNHNVMYWYQQKSSQAPKLLFHYYDKDFNNEADTPDNFQSRRPNTSFCFLDIRSPGLGDTAMYLCATSRDLAGAGTGELFFGEGSRLTVL.

The chain combines TRBV28 with TRBJ2-3; no firm D call. This CDR3 has 14 residues. The V gene lost 3 bases and the J gene lost 2 bases, with 9 bases spanning the gap. CDR1 and CDR2 from the germline V gene are MDHEN and SYDVKM. CDR3 bases: TGTGCCAGCAGTTTCGACGCGGTCACAGATACGCAGTATTTT. Its protein product is CASSFDAVTDTQYF.

The CDR3 DNA reads TGTGCCGGAGAGGGACAGCCGAACACTGAAGCTTTCTTT. This translates into CAGEGQPNTEAFF. This rearrangement joins TRBV2 to TRBJ1-1, with 7 bases matching TRBD1. CDR1 is SNHLY and CDR2 is FYNNEI in the germline V gene. The V segment lost 11 bases and the J segment 1 base; nucleotides outside the gene matches: 7. This CDR3 is built from 13 residues.

A single count supports this clone. The gene calls are TRBV7-9 and TRBJ1-5; perhaps TRBD1 as D (5 bases). Germline values: CDR1 SEHNR, CDR2 FQNEAQ (reference sequence). Trimming left V 0 bases short and J 0 bases short, with 12 bases between. The CDR3 is 17 amino acids. The CDR3 bases are TGTGCCAGCAGCTTAGCGACGGGGGACTATAGCAATCAGCCCCAGCATTTT. Protein sequence: CASSLATGDYSNQPQHF.

This chain uses TRBV14 with TRBJ2-2; no clear D. The V end lost 5 bases, the J end lost 2 bases, and 6 bases lay between the germline ends. The CDR3 runs 13 residues. CDR1 and CDR2 from the germline V gene are SGHDN and FVKESK. The CDR3: CASSFYNTGELFF. CDR3 nucleotides: TGTGCCAGCAGCTTCTATAACACCGGGGAGCTGTTTTTT.

This clone was observed many times. The chain uses TRBV13 and TRBJ2-7; TRBD1 matches at 10 bases. V trimming: 5 bases; J trimming: 7 bases; junction bases outside the gene matches: 14. CDR3 length equals 16 residues. CDR1 and CDR2 from the germline V gene are PRHDT and FYEKMQ (reference sequence). Here the CDR3 reads CASSGTTGTGAREQYF. CDR3 sequence (DNA): TGTGCCAGCAGCGGAACGACCGGGACAGGGGCGAGGGAGCAGTACTTC. The variable domain in full, with the rest retrieved from reference TRBV13 and TRBJ2-7, is AAGVIQSPRHLIKEKRETATLKCYPIPRHDTVYWYQQGPGQDPQFLISFYEKMQSDKGSIPDRFSAQQFSDYHSELNMSSLELGDSALYFCASSGTTGTGAREQYFGPGTRLTVT.

The chain has TRBV7-2 and TRBJ1-6, with D unresolved. V lost 2 bases, J lost 11 bases, and 10 bases lay in between. In germline, CDR1 is SGHTA, CDR2 FQGNSA. The CDR3 sequence is 13 residues long. The chain's CDR3 is CASSLRAGAPLHF. CDR3 DNA sequence: TGTGCCAGCAGCTTAAGGGCGGGAGCACCCCTCCACTTT.

V usage is TRBV10-3 and J usage is TRBJ1-1; 12 bases fit TRBD1. Germline loops: CDR1 ENHRY, CDR2 SYGVKD. The CDR3 covers 17 residues. Losses at the gene ends were 4 bases for V and 2 bases for J; bases not matched to a gene: 8. The CDR3 DNA reads TGTGCCATCAGTGGCGCCGGGACAGGGGGCTTAAACACTGAAGCTTTCTTT. The encoded protein is CAISGAGTGGLNTEAFF.

V and J are TRBV5-6 and TRBJ1-1; maybe TRBD1 (5 bases). Germline CDR1 reads SGHDT; CDR2 reads YYEEEE. The CDR3 consists of 14 residues. V lost 1 base to trimming and J lost 3 bases, with 10 bases between them. CDR3 loop: CASSLWGEDTEAFF. CDR3 sequence (DNA): TGTGCCAGCAGCTTGTGGGGCGAGGACACTGAAGCTTTCTTT.

The J gene is TRBJ2-1, the V gene TRBV14; D may be TRBD1 (6 bases). The V end lost 4 bases, the J end lost 0 bases, and 13 bases lay between the germline ends. Germline V gene lookup returns CDR1 SGHDN and CDR2 FVKESK. The CDR3 extends over 16 amino acids. Written as DNA, the CDR3 is TGTGCCAGCAGCCGGCTAGGACAGAGCTCCTACAATGAGCAGTTCTTC. Its translation: CASSRLGQSSYNEQFF.

This clone showed up just once. The CDR3 DNA reads as TGTGCCAGCAGCTTGCTAGGGGGCAATCAGCCCCAGCATTTT. Its protein product is CASSLLGGNQPQHF. The V call is TRBV7-2, the J call TRBJ1-5, with D tentatively TRBD1 (5 bases). Germline CDR1 SGHTA, CDR2 FQGNSA. This CDR3 is 14 amino acids long. V was trimmed by 3 bases and J by 2 bases, leaving 8 bases between them.

Here the CDR3 reads CASSNYEQYF. The CDR3 DNA is TGTGCCAGCTCTAACTACGAGCAGTACTTC. The V and J genes are TRBV6-5 and TRBJ2-7; D remains ambiguous. The germline V gene has CDR1 MNHEY and CDR2 SVGAGI. The CDR3 is 10 amino acids. With 8 bases removed from V and 3 bases from J, the gap between germline ends came to 5 bases.

The chain couples TRBV19 to TRBJ1-4; 7 nucleotides agree with TRBD1. Germline V CDR1 and CDR2: LNHDA, SQIVND (reference sequence). V shed 4 bases and J 7 bases; nucleotides not matched to a gene: 9. There are 15 residues in the CDR3. The CDR3 coding sequence is TGTGCCAGTAGTACCAACAGGGGCCGGAGTGAAAAACTGTTTTTT. This sequence encodes CASSTNRGRSEKLFF.

The count of this clone is one. The chain carries TRBV19 and TRBJ1-2, with 7 nucleotides matching TRBD1. Unmatched junction bases numbered 11, after V lost 3 bases and J lost 7 bases. CDR3 length: 15 amino acids. Germline V gives CDR1 LNHDA, CDR2 SQIVND (reference sequence). This chain's CDR3 is CASSILGQSTAGYTF. The CDR3 nucleotides are TGTGCCAGTAGTATCCTGGGACAGTCTACCGCTGGCTACACCTTC.

The J gene is TRBJ2-2, the V gene TRBV5-6, with 8 bases lining up with TRBD2. CDR1 SGHDT and CDR2 YYEEEE come from the germline V gene. Trimming removed 3 bases from V and 8 bases from J; junction bases left unmatched: 15. The CDR3 contains 17 residues. CDR3 DNA sequence: TGTGCCAGCAGCTCCGAGCGGGAGAGGATTCCCAGGGGGGAGCTGTTTTTT. Translating gives CASSSERERIPRGELFF.

This clone was found once. The chain combines TRBV20-1 with TRBJ1-2; no definite D call. Trimming took off 6 bases at V and 1 base at J, with 15 bases between the two ends. Germline V lookup: CDR1 DFQATT, CDR2 SNEGSKA (reference sequence). The CDR3 has 14 residues. The DNA of the CDR3 is TGCAGTGCAAGTATGACTTTCCATAACTATGGCTACACCTTC. The encoded protein is CSASMTFHNYGYTF.

V usage is TRBV15 and J usage is TRBJ1-1, with D possibly TRBD1 on 6 matching bases. The germline V gene encodes CDR1 LNHNV and CDR2 YYDKDF (reference sequence). The CDR3 totals 14 residues. Trimming left V 0 bases short and J 5 bases short, with 10 bases between. The CDR3 region has the DNA TGTGCCACCAGCAGAGATAACAGGGTGACTGAAGCTTTCTTT. It yields the protein CATSRDNRVTEAFF.

The V call is TRBV25-1, the J call TRBJ1-4; maybe TRBD1 (5 bases). The ends were cut back, 1 base at V and 4 bases at J, with 16 bases in the middle. Germline V gene sequence: CDR1 MGHDK, CDR2 SYGVNS. This CDR3 has 17 amino acids. DNA for the CDR3: TGTGCCAGCAGTGAATCCCTTAGGGGCGGTCTTAATGAAAAACTGTTTTTT. Translation: CASSESLRGGLNEKLFF.

The chain has TRBV7-8 and TRBJ1-5; D perhaps matches TRBD1 (5 bases). Trimming cost V 7 bases and J 2 bases, with 21 bases left between them. Germline-derived CDR1 and CDR2 are SGHVS and FQNEAQ. The CDR3 is 17 amino acids. The CDR3 DNA reads TGTGCCAGCATCCAGGGTGTTAAGGGGCCGGGCAATCAGCCCCAGCATTTT. This gives the protein CASIQGVKGPGNQPQHF. Combining the CDR3 with reference TRBV7-8 and TRBJ1-5 gives the whole variable domain GAGVSQSPRYKVAKRGQDVALRCDPISGHVSLFWYQQALGQGPEFLTYFQNEAQLDKSGLPSDRFFAERPEGSVSTLKIQRTQQEDSAVYLCASIQGVKGPGNQPQHFGDGTRLSIL.

This sequence joins TRBV10-3 and TRBJ1-1, with D maybe TRBD1 (5 bases). The V end was cut by 3 bases, the J end by 6 bases, with 8 bases between. The CDR3 is 12 residues long. Germline CDR1 ENHRY, CDR2 SYGVKD. CDR3 nucleotides: TGTGCCATCAGTGAAGGGGCCTCTGAAGCTTTCTTT. This gives the protein CAISEGASEAFF.